This TCR beta chain stems from a study of identical twins. A universal primer site was added by template switching, and unique molecular identifiers were carried by the cDNA. In TCRdb, the 5' RACE reads were re-called with MiXCR into one record per CDR3 protein. The sample contains hundreds of thousands of distinct CDR3 sequences, about 9.4% of which appear only once. V was cut by 1 base and J by 9 bases, with 13 bases left in between. The germline CDR1 and CDR2 sequences are DFQATT and SNEGSKA (reference sequence). The CDR3 spans 14 residues. A further study also used this sample, focusing on yellow fever vaccine responses in identical twins. This second report adds: After vaccination, twins' T cell response reportedly seemed partly convergent, partly personalized.

The chain couples TRBV20-1 to TRBJ1-6; possible D gene TRBD1, 5 bases. This TCR was recovered from a woman aged 18-35 years in good health. Sample: PBMCs. The CDR3 bases are TGCAGTGCTAGAGTACCAGGGCTGAGTTCACCCCTCCACTTT. It encodes CSARVPGLSSPLHF.